Presented here are 31 T cell receptor beta chains from one specimen sequenced in a study of T cells in Graves' hyperthyroidism and ophthalmopathy. What was amplified from RNA transcripts were TCR beta CDR3 regions. Using the HTBI primer set, a first-round RT-PCR was run on the TCR CDR3. TCRdb re-derived calls from the multiplex PCR reads in MiXCR, one entry per CDR3 protein. The table records hundreds of thousands of distinct CDR3 sequences, around 14% of them present only once. The sequenced sample consisted of blood. Every receptor here comes from a woman in her thirties with Graves' hyperthyroidism that later progressed to Graves' ophthalmopathy.

The gene calls are TRBV4-1 and TRBJ1-5; 8 nucleotides match TRBD1. In germline, CDR1 is MGHRA, CDR2 YSYEKL. Trimming took 0 bases from V and 6 from J; bases not matched to a gene: 4. This CDR3 has 15 amino acids. CDR3 sequence: CASSQDQGAGQPQHF. Written as DNA, the CDR3 is TGCGCCAGCAGCCAAGATCAGGGGGCCGGTCAGCCCCAGCATTTT.

This clonotype was counted ten times or more. The CDR3 sequence: CASNPSGQGQETQYF. DNA for the CDR3: TGTGCCAGCAATCCCTCCGGACAGGGACAAGAGACCCAGTACTTC. The rearrangement links TRBV2 to TRBJ2-5, with 8 positions matching TRBD1. V gave up 7 bases and J gave up 2 bases; unmatched junction bases: 9. The length of the CDR3 is 15 residues. The germline gives CDR1 SNHLY, CDR2 FYNNEI.

This clonotype has a handful of counts. The chain employs TRBV11-2 and TRBJ1-1; D may be TRBD1 (5 bases). Germline values: CDR1 SGHAT, CDR2 FQNNGV. The CDR3 contains 13 residues. V lost 6 bases and J lost 3, with 11 bases in between. The CDR3 bases are TGTGCCAGCAGGGGACCGACAGACACTGAAGCTTTCTTT. This gives the protein CASRGPTDTEAFF.

This clonotype was recorded many times. The V call is TRBV28, the J call TRBJ1-5; D ambiguous. The CDR3 sequence is 14 residues long. The V end was cut by 4 bases, the J end by 4 bases, with 11 bases between. The germline CDR1 and CDR2 sequences are MDHEN and SYDVKM. CDR3 sequence (DNA): TGTGCCAGCAGTTCCGCTGACAAGAATCAGCCCCAGCATTTT. Protein: CASSSADKNQPQHF.

This chain links TRBV18 with TRBJ1-2; 7 nucleotides line up with TRBD1. The CDR3 is made up of 16 amino acids. Germline CDR1 KGHSH, CDR2 LQKENI. V was clipped by 2 bases and J by 8 bases; unmatched bases: 14. CDR3 DNA: TGTGCCAGCTCACCATTTCCGGGACAGAGAAGCAGCGGCTACACCTTC. As protein: CASSPFPGQRSSGYTF.

This clonotype was seen repeatedly, ten times or more. This rearrangement joins TRBV12-3 or TRBV12-4 to TRBJ2-7; D remains ambiguous. Trimming left V 6 bases short and J 6 bases short, with 12 bases between. This CDR3 contains 12 residues. In DNA form, the CDR3 reads TGTGCCAGCAGCCCAGCTACGGGCGAGCAGTACTTC. Its translation is CASSPATGEQYF.

This clonotype was counted many times. The chain links TRBV3-1 to TRBJ1-2; the D is unclear. Trimming cost V 1 base and J 6 bases, with 9 bases left between them. CDR1 LGHDT and CDR2 YNNKEL come from the germline V gene (reference sequence). This CDR3 is built from 13 residues. CDR3 coding DNA: TGTGCCAGCAGCCAAGCGTTTTCAGATGGCTACACCTTC. Translation: CASSQAFSDGYTF.

The chain combines TRBV7-2 with TRBJ2-7; the match to TRBD1 covers 8 bases. Looked up from germline, CDR1 is SGHTA and CDR2 is FQGNSA. Unmatched junction bases numbered 8, after V lost 6 bases and J lost 1 base. This CDR3 is built from 15 residues. The chain's CDR3 is CASRVSGGRSYEQYF. CDR3 bases: TGTGCCAGCAGAGTCTCAGGGGGCCGATCCTACGAGCAGTACTTC.

This clonotype has a count of ten or more. The V gene is TRBV15, the J gene TRBJ2-1, with a tentative D call TRBD2 (5 bases). Trimming removed 0 bases at V and 4 bases at J, with 10 bases between. Per germline, CDR1 LNHNV and CDR2 YYDKDF (reference sequence). The CDR3 is made up of 15 amino acids. CDR3 DNA sequence: TGTGCCACCAGCAGAGAGAGGGAGCCATACAATGAGCAGTTCTTC. Translating it yields CATSREREPYNEQFF.

This rearrangement joins TRBV7-9 to TRBJ1-2; no definite D call. This CDR3 comprises 16 residues. Per the germline V gene, CDR1 is SEHNR and CDR2 is FQNEAQ (reference sequence). V was cut by 5 bases and J by 3 bases, with 19 bases left in between. CDR3 DNA: TGTGCCAGCAGCCCTACGGTTCGAAGGGAAGACTATGGCTACACCTTC. Its protein is CASSPTVRREDYGYTF.

This clonotype was found many times. The chain is built from TRBV28 and TRBJ2-5; 10 bases map to TRBD1. CDR1 and CDR2 from the germline V gene are MDHEN and SYDVKM. This CDR3 is 19 amino acids long. The V gene end was trimmed by 4 bases and the J gene end by 4 bases; junction bases not matched to a gene: 18. The CDR3 coding sequence is TGTGCCAGCAGTTACCCGGGACAGGGGACGGCGGGAGAAAGAGAGACCCAGTACTTC. Translating gives CASSYPGQGTAGERETQYF.

This clonotype was found many times. The V and J genes are TRBV7-2 and TRBJ1-5, with unresolved D. In germline, CDR1 is SGHTA, CDR2 FQGNSA. CDR3 size: 13 residues. The V end was cut by 9 bases, the J end by 5 bases, with 14 bases between. The CDR3 DNA reads as TGTGCCAGTAGACCGAACCTCTATCAGCCCCAGCATTTT. Translated, it gives CASRPNLYQPQHF.

At least ten counts were recorded for this clonotype. The chain links TRBV10-3 to TRBJ1-2; D gene unclear. The V end lost 4 bases, the J end lost 7 bases, and 13 bases lay between the germline ends. The CDR3 length is 13 residues. Germline loops: CDR1 ENHRY, CDR2 SYGVKD. The CDR3, as DNA: TGTGCCATCAGTGTTTCAGAGCTCTCTGGCTACACCTTC. Amino acid sequence: CAISVSELSGYTF.

Note on this clonotype: A read error may produce the germline difference seen at one junction end. The chain links TRBV4-1 to TRBJ2-5; TRBD1 is a possible D gene (7 bases). The V gene's germline CDR1 is MGHRA and CDR2 YSYEKL. This CDR3 region has 15 residues. CDR3 protein: CVSSLATGFQETQYF. CDR3 bases: TGCGTCAGCAGCCTAGCGACAGGGTTCCAAGAGACCCAGTACTTC.

This clonotype has a count of ten or more. The chain is built from TRBV28 and TRBJ2-7; TRBD1 might be the D (7 bases). Between the trimmed V and J ends, which lost 2 bases and 1 base, there was a span of 12 bases. The CDR3 spans 15 residues. Looked up from germline, CDR1 is MDHEN and CDR2 is SYDVKM. The CDR3 nucleotides are TGTGCCAGCAGTTTAGGAGGGACAGTTTCCTACGAGCAGTACTTC. Amino acids: CASSLGGTVSYEQYF. The variable domain in full, with the rest retrieved from reference TRBV28 and TRBJ2-7, is DVKVTQSSRYLVKRTGEKVFLECVQDMDHENMFWYRQDPGLGLRLIYFSYDVKMKEKGDIPEGYSVSREKKERFSLILESASTNQTSMYLCASSLGGTVSYEQYFGPGTRLTVT.

This CDR3 reads CAISGHLSAYEQYF. CDR3 DNA: TGTGCCATCAGTGGACACCTTTCCGCCTACGAGCAGTACTTC. This chain uses TRBV10-3 with TRBJ2-7; the D is unclear. CDR1 is ENHRY, CDR2 SYGVKD, per germline. This CDR3 has 14 amino acids. The ends were cut back, 4 bases at V and 2 bases at J, with 12 bases in the middle.

This clonotype showed up many times. V and J are TRBV7-2 and TRBJ1-5; D is ambiguous. This CDR3 comprises 12 residues. V lost 2 bases and J 4 bases, leaving 3 bases between the germline ends. Looked up from germline, CDR1 is SGHTA and CDR2 is FQGNSA. This CDR3 reads CASSLYNQPQHF. For the CDR3, the DNA is TGTGCCAGCAGCTTATATAATCAGCCCCAGCATTTT.

This clonotype was recorded at least ten times. The V and J genes are TRBV5-1 and TRBJ2-3, with TRBD1 as a possible D gene (8 bases). The CDR3 extends over 16 amino acids. Deletions cut 4 bases from V and 0 bases from J, with 15 bases between. Germline assignment: CDR1 SGHRS and CDR2 YFSETQ. The CDR3, as DNA: TGCGCCAGCAGCGTAGGACAGGGAGGGAGCACAGATACGCAGTATTTT. Protein product: CASSVGQGGSTDTQYF.

This clonotype was recorded many times. For the CDR3, the DNA is TGCGCCAGCAGCCCCGGGACAGGGAACGGCTACACCTTC. Protein sequence: CASSPGTGNGYTF. V is TRBV5-1 and J is TRBJ1-2; 9 nucleotides match TRBD1. Germline lookup yields CDR1 SGHRS and CDR2 YFSETQ. CDR3 length equals 13 residues. The J segment lost 8 bases and the V segment lost 4 bases, leaving 6 bases of the junction unmatched. Based on the CDR3 plus reference TRBV5-1 and TRBJ1-2, the full variable domain is KAGVTQTPRYLIKTRGQQVTLSCSPISGHRSVSWYQQTPGQGLQFLFEYFSETQRNKGNFPGRFSGRQFSNSRSEMNVSTLELGDSALYLCASSPGTGNGYTFGSGTRLTVV.

This clonotype came up many times. V is TRBV11-2 and J is TRBJ2-7; D unresolved. Deletions cut 5 bases from V and 2 bases from J, with 10 bases between. The V gene's germline CDR1 is SGHAT and CDR2 FQNNGV. This CDR3 comprises 13 residues. In nucleotides, the CDR3 is TGTGCCAGCAGCCTAGGTTCGACCTACGAGCAGTACTTC. As protein: CASSLGSTYEQYF.

At least ten counts were recorded for this clonotype. J is TRBJ1-2 and V is TRBV10-3, with 8 bases identical to TRBD1. CDR1 is ENHRY, CDR2 SYGVKD, per germline. The CDR3 extends over 15 amino acids. The trim removed 5 bases at V and 5 bases at J, leaving 10 bases unmatched. The CDR3 is CAISPPDREGYGYTF. The CDR3 nucleotides read TGTGCCATCAGTCCTCCGGACAGGGAGGGGTATGGCTACACCTTC.

This clonotype was found many times. The chain joins TRBV19 to TRBJ2-3; 7 bases are a match to TRBD1. Germline V gives CDR1 LNHDA, CDR2 SQIVND (reference sequence). The CDR3 has 14 residues. J gave up 1 base and V 4 bases, and 2 bases lay outside the gene matches. The CDR3 DNA is TGTGCCAGTAGTAGAGGGACAGGCACAGATACGCAGTATTTT. Amino acid sequence: CASSRGTGTDTQYF. The full variable domain, completed using reference TRBV19 and TRBJ2-3, is DGGITQSPKYLFRKEGQNVTLSCEQNLNHDAMYWYRQDPGQGLRLIYYSQIVNDFQKGDIAEGYSVSREKKESFPLTVTSAQKNPTAFYLCASSRGTGTDTQYFGPGTRLTVL.

This clonotype was recorded at least ten times. The rearrangement joins TRBV6-1 to TRBJ2-1; D gene ambiguous. The CDR3 sequence is 15 residues long. Germline V gives CDR1 MNHNS, CDR2 SASEGT. The V and J ends lost 7 bases and 6 bases respectively, with 19 bases between them. This chain's CDR3 is CASTSPTRSPNEQFF. The CDR3 nucleotides are TGTGCCAGCACCTCACCTACGAGGAGCCCCAATGAGCAGTTCTTC.

This clonotype has a count of ten or more. The CDR3 DNA follows: TGCAGCGTATGGGCGGGGGTGGATGAAAAACTGTTTTTT. It encodes CSVWAGVDEKLFF. The rearrangement uses TRBV29-1 and TRBJ1-4; possibly TRBD1 for D (5 bases). The CDR3 is made up of 13 amino acids. V was cut by 6 bases and J by 6 bases, with 14 bases left in between. Germline-derived CDR1 and CDR2 are SQVTM and ANQGSEA.

Ten or more counts support this clonotype. The chain uses TRBV3-1 and TRBJ2-1; 10 bases are a match to TRBD2. Germline V gives CDR1 LGHDT, CDR2 YNNKEL (reference sequence). The junction had 3 bases not matched to a gene; V was cut back by 1 base and J by 6 bases. This CDR3 has 15 amino acids. CDR3 residues: CASSQASGSRNEQFF. CDR3 sequence (DNA): TGTGCCAGCAGCCAAGCTAGCGGGAGTCGCAATGAGCAGTTCTTC.

This clonotype has only a few counts. The chain recombines TRBV11-2 with TRBJ2-1; D might be TRBD2 (6 bases). V was trimmed by 5 bases and J by 0 bases, leaving 17 bases between them. Germline V gene lookup returns CDR1 SGHAT and CDR2 FQNNGV. CDR3 length equals 17 residues. The CDR3 region has the DNA TGTGCCAGCAGCCTCCAACGGGAGTGGAGCTCCTACAATGAGCAGTTCTTC. Translated, it gives CASSLQREWSSYNEQFF.

J is TRBJ1-2 and V is TRBV6-1; a possible D gene is TRBD1 (5 bases). Germline V gene lookup returns CDR1 MNHNS and CDR2 SASEGT. V lost 5 bases, J lost 11 bases, and 15 bases lay in between. The CDR3 sequence is 12 residues long. As DNA, the CDR3 is TGTGCCAGCAGTCCCCCGGGACTGAAGTACACCTTC. It codes for CASSPPGLKYTF.

V is TRBV7-2 and J is TRBJ2-1; D is ambiguous. The CDR3 consists of 13 residues. Germline V gene sequence: CDR1 SGHTA, CDR2 FQGNSA. Trimming pared 5 bases from V and 13 bases from J, leaving 18 bases between. Here the CDR3 DNA reads TGTGCCAGCAGCCAGGCTCCCCCTGAACCTCAGTTCTTC. This gives the protein CASSQAPPEPQFF.

This clonotype has at least ten counts. The chain links TRBV10-3 to TRBJ1-2; TRBD1 agrees at 10 bases. V shed 2 bases and J 4 bases; nucleotides not matched to a gene: 7. The CDR3 length is 16 residues. Germline loops: CDR1 ENHRY, CDR2 SYGVKD. For the CDR3, the DNA is TGTGCCATCAGTGAGGCCGTCGGACAGGGGGTCTATGGCTACACCTTC. Protein: CAISEAVGQGVYGYTF.

Many counts were recorded for this clonotype. V is TRBV6-2 or TRBV6-3 and J is TRBJ1-1; D is ambiguous. The CDR3 runs 15 residues. Between the trimmed V and J ends, which lost 4 bases and 0 bases, there was a span of 12 bases. Germline CDR1 is MNHEY and CDR2 is SVGEGT. This CDR3 is CASSSQGSMNTEAFF. The CDR3 nucleotides are TGTGCCAGCAGTTCCCAAGGGTCTATGAACACTGAAGCTTTCTTT.

This chain joins TRBV11-3 and TRBJ2-4, with 11 bases fitting TRBD1. V was clipped by 3 bases and J by 5 bases; unmatched bases: 3. The CDR3 extends over 15 amino acids. Germline CDR1 and CDR2: SGHNT and YENEEA. The CDR3 spells CASSFWTGGQNIQYF. Written as DNA, the CDR3 is TGTGCCAGCAGCTTTTGGACAGGGGGCCAAAACATTCAGTACTTC. Variable domain in full (rest from reference TRBV11-3 and TRBJ2-4): EAGVVQSPRYKIIEKKQPVAFWCNPISGHNTLYWYLQNLGQGPELLIRYENEEAVDDSQLPKDRFSAERLKGVDSTLKIQPAELGDSAVYLCASSFWTGGQNIQYFGAGTRLSVL.